These 18 T cell receptor beta chains originate from one sample sequenced in a study of T cell responses to AZD1222 COVID-19 vaccine. TCRdb's table, derived via immunoSEQ multiplex PCR, lists solely in-frame clones and lacks some. The sample carries around 150,000 clones, roughly 90% recorded once. The sample was peripheral blood, taken on day 0 of AZD1222 vaccination. These receptors were obtained from an adult in good health.

This chain uses TRBV7-5 with TRBJ2-4; the tabulated D call, TRBD1, remains unverified against the DNA. TRBV7-5 has pseudogene status. This CDR3 comprises 14 residues. The CDR3 is CVRSFGGLDDIQYF. The DNA for the CDR3 is TGTGTCAGAAGCTTCGGTGGGCTCGATGACATTCAGTACTTC.

The V gene is TRBV7-2, the J gene TRBJ2-5; D remains unclear. Germline V gene data show CDR1 as SGHTA and CDR2 as FQGNSA. Trimming removed 1 base from V and 8 bases from J, with 14 bases in between. The CDR3 has 14 amino acids. The CDR3 loop reads CASSLDPVWVTQYF. For the CDR3, the DNA is TGTGCCAGCAGCTTAGATCCGGTCTGGGTTACCCAGTACTTC.

The chain carries TRBV10-3 and TRBJ2-7; 8 bases are shared with TRBD1. The CDR3 has 14 residues. After removal of 0 bases from V and 4 bases from J, the junction contained 2 bases not matched to a gene. Germline assignment: CDR1 ENHRY and CDR2 SYGVKD. The CDR3 region is CAISESGQGYEQYF. CDR3 nucleotide sequence: TGTGCCATCAGTGAGTCCGGACAGGGTTACGAGCAGTACTTC.

The V call is TRBV18, the J call TRBJ2-1; D not certain. There are 14 residues in the CDR3. V lost 0 bases and J lost 5, with 8 bases in between. Germline V gene lookup returns CDR1 KGHSH and CDR2 LQKENI. CDR3 coding DNA: TGTGCCAGCTCACCACCTGCCGGAGACAATGAGCAGTTCTTC. As protein: CASSPPAGDNEQFF.

This chain joins TRBV2 and TRBJ1-2, with D hard to call. This CDR3 contains 12 residues. Per the germline V gene, CDR1 is SNHLY and CDR2 is FYNNEI. Trimming removed 8 bases from V and 3 bases from J, with 10 bases in between. The CDR3 protein is CASGGSYYGYTF. CDR3 DNA: TGTGCCAGCGGTGGAAGCTACTATGGCTACACCTTC.

The rearrangement uses TRBV4-3 and TRBJ2-3; tentatively, D is TRBD2 (6 bases). There are 15 residues in the CDR3. V lost 4 bases and J 6 bases, leaving 17 bases between the germline ends. Germline loops: CDR1 LGHNA, CDR2 YSLEER. In DNA, the CDR3 is TGCGCCAGCAGCCGAGAAAGGGACTCCCGGGATACGCAGTATTTT. Encoded protein: CASSRERDSRDTQYF.

The chain uses TRBV30 and TRBJ1-2; the D is unclear. CDR1 and CDR2 (germline): GTSNPN, SVGIG (reference sequence). Trimming removed 2 bases at V and 4 bases at J, with 14 bases between. CDR3 size: 14 residues. CDR3: CAWSWSGFSYGYTF. The DNA of the CDR3 is TGTGCCTGGAGTTGGTCAGGCTTCAGCTATGGCTACACCTTC.

This clone was seen only once. The gene calls are TRBV5-4 and TRBJ2-1, with 7 positions matching TRBD1. Germline V gene lookup returns CDR1 SGHNT and CDR2 YYREEE (reference sequence). The CDR3 consists of 17 residues. Losses at the gene ends were 3 bases for V and 2 bases for J; bases not matched to a gene: 11. CDR3 residues: CASSYRTGTIPYNEQFF. The CDR3 nucleotides read TGTGCCAGCAGCTACCGGACAGGTACGATACCCTACAATGAGCAGTTCTTC.

This clone was detected a few times. This chain links TRBV10-3 with TRBJ1-2; no definite D call. Germline CDR1 is ENHRY and CDR2 is SYGVKD. This CDR3 contains 13 residues. V was clipped by 3 bases and J by 7 bases, with 12 bases between them. CDR3 loop: CAISEDLDAGYTF. DNA of the CDR3: TGTGCCATCAGTGAAGATCTCGACGCTGGCTACACCTTC.

The chain links TRBV18 to TRBJ1-5; D remains ambiguous. The CDR3 runs 18 residues. Germline V gene lookup returns CDR1 KGHSH and CDR2 LQKENI. Trimming removed 4 bases from V and 2 bases from J, with 21 bases in between. CDR3 in amino acids: CASSRPRAGGPGNQPQHF. CDR3 nucleotide sequence: TGTGCCAGCTCACGGCCGAGGGCAGGAGGACCGGGCAATCAGCCCCAGCATTTT.

The V and J genes are TRBV9 and TRBJ2-5, with D possibly being TRBD2 (5 bases). The CDR3 has 15 amino acids. Trimming took off 3 bases at V and 2 bases at J, with 14 bases between the two ends. CDR1 SGDLS and CDR2 YYNGEE come from the germline V gene. The CDR3: CASSGNAGLQETQYF. As DNA, the CDR3 is TGTGCCAGCAGCGGAAACGCGGGTTTACAAGAGACCCAGTACTTC.

This rearrangement joins TRBV6-6 to TRBJ2-1, with 8 bases lining up with TRBD2. From germline, CDR1 is MNHNY and CDR2 SVGAGI (reference sequence). This CDR3 region has 16 residues. With 6 bases clipped from V and 9 bases from J, the junction kept 16 bases outside the gene matches. CDR3 sequence: CASRLPVSGASTEQFF. Here the CDR3 DNA reads TGTGCCAGCAGGTTACCGGTTAGCGGGGCCTCCACTGAGCAGTTCTTC.

J is TRBJ2-5 and V is TRBV6-5; 9 nucleotides match TRBD1. Germline V gene data show CDR1 as MNHEY and CDR2 as SVGAGI. The CDR3 is 14 amino acids. The V and J ends lost 6 bases and 5 bases, in that order; junction bases with no gene match: 7. The chain's CDR3 is CASRDGGQGETQYF. The CDR3 nucleotides are TGTGCCAGCAGAGATGGTGGACAGGGGGAGACCCAGTACTTC.

The chain couples TRBV11-3 to TRBJ2-7; D remains ambiguous. CDR1 and CDR2 from the germline V gene are SGHNT and YENEEA. V lost 3 bases and J 1 base, leaving 16 bases between the germline ends. This CDR3 contains 16 residues. As DNA, the CDR3 is TGTGCCAGCAGCTTGTGGAGTACGGATGGGTCCTACGAGCAGTACTTC. Translated: CASSLWSTDGSYEQYF.

The chain recombines TRBV12-3 or TRBV12-4 with TRBJ1-2; tentatively, D is TRBD1 (5 bases). The V end lost 6 bases, the J end lost 7 bases, and 12 bases lay between the germline ends. The CDR3 has 12 amino acids. In nucleotides, the CDR3 is TGTGCCAGCAGGCCTGCAGGGATTGGCTACACCTTC. Translated, it gives CASRPAGIGYTF.

Comments on this clone: Different DNA sequences within this sample yield the same CDR3. The rearrangement joins TRBV7-9 to TRBJ2-1, with D unresolved. The CDR3 has 14 residues. From germline, CDR1 is SEHNR and CDR2 FQNEAQ (reference sequence). Trimming took 0 bases from V and 4 from J, leaving 7 bases between them. DNA of the CDR3: TGTGCCAGCAGCTTAGCAGGCACGTACAATGAGCAGTTCTTC. Translating it yields CASSLAGTYNEQFF.

The V and J genes are TRBV7-9 and TRBJ1-3, with 8 bases matching TRBD1. This CDR3 has 15 residues. Per the germline V gene, CDR1 is SEHNR and CDR2 is FQNEAQ (reference sequence). J lost 4 bases, V lost 5 bases, and 7 bases had no gene match. CDR3 region: CASSRAGGGGNTIYF. The CDR3 coding sequence is TGTGCCAGCAGCCGCGCAGGGGGCGGCGGAAACACCATATATTTT.

The chain uses TRBV12-3 or TRBV12-4 and TRBJ1-1; possibly TRBD1 for D (6 bases). Trimming shortened V by 3 bases and J by 6 bases, and 11 bases separated the two germline ends. This CDR3 spans 13 amino acids. CDR3 region: CASSLGARAEAFF. DNA of the CDR3: TGTGCCAGCAGTTTGGGGGCTAGGGCTGAAGCTTTCTTT.